These 29 T cell receptor beta chains share one sample of origin, sequenced in a study of identifying expanded T cells in peripheral blood. Method: immunoSEQ multiplex PCR; TCRdb's copy keeps in-frame clones and lacks some. The sample includes 90,000 or so clones, 88% seen only once; the top ten take around 20%. What was sequenced was blood. These receptors originate from a person aged 18 to 75 in good health.

The J gene is TRBJ1-2, the V gene TRBV6-5; TRBD1 matches 7 bases. CDR1 is MNHEY and CDR2 is SVGAGI in the germline V gene. Unmatched junction bases numbered 3, after V lost 5 bases and J lost 3 bases. This CDR3 region has 13 residues. The CDR3 spells CASSTGVYYGYTF. Here the CDR3 DNA reads TGTGCCAGCAGTACAGGGGTTTACTATGGCTACACCTTC.

The chain recombines TRBV7-6 with TRBJ1-2, with 7 positions matching TRBD1. The CDR3 contains 15 residues. J lost 7 bases, V lost 5 bases, and 13 bases had no gene match. The germline CDR1 and CDR2 sequences are SGHVS and FNYEAQ. The CDR3: CASSPDWQGDGGYTF. The DNA for the CDR3 is TGTGCCAGCAGCCCAGATTGGCAGGGGGACGGTGGCTACACCTTC. The full variable domain, its missing parts supplied by reference TRBV7-6 and TRBJ1-2, is GAGVSQSPRYKVTKRGQDVALRCDPISGHVSLYWYRQALGQGPEFLTYFNYEAQQDKSGLPNDRFSAERPEGSISTLTIQRTEQRDSAMYRCASSPDWQGDGGYTFGSGTRLTVV.

The chain couples TRBV10-3 to TRBJ2-3; D is unresolved. CDR3 length equals 17 residues. Deletions cut 4 bases from V and 1 base from J, with 18 bases between. Germline-derived CDR1 and CDR2 are ENHRY and SYGVKD. The CDR3, as DNA: TGTGCCATCAGTGCCCCCGATGGAGTCGGGCGCACAGATACGCAGTATTTT. It specifies CAISAPDGVGRTDTQYF.

This clone was recorded once. This sequence joins TRBV6-5 and TRBJ1-5, with TRBD1 identical over 8 bases. There are 13 residues in the CDR3. V gave up 7 bases and J gave up 6 bases; unmatched junction bases: 5. Germline loops: CDR1 MNHEY, CDR2 SVGAGI. The CDR3: CASNRGLGQPQHF. CDR3 coding DNA: TGTGCCAGCAACAGGGGGTTGGGTCAGCCCCAGCATTTT.

This rearrangement joins TRBV19 to TRBJ1-3, with unresolved D. Trimming took off 1 base at V and 4 bases at J, with 17 bases between the two ends. This CDR3 contains 17 residues. Germline lookup yields CDR1 LNHDA and CDR2 SQIVND (reference sequence). CDR3 nucleotides: TGTGCCAGTAGTATAGTGGTTCGAGGAGGCCACGGAAACACCATATATTTT. Its protein product is CASSIVVRGGHGNTIYF.

The chain employs TRBV6-6 and TRBJ1-1, with D possibly being TRBD1 (6 bases). This CDR3 contains 14 residues. Germline CDR1 is MNHNY and CDR2 is SVGAGI (reference sequence). The ends were cut back, 6 bases at V and 7 bases at J, with 18 bases in the middle. The CDR3 nucleotides are TGTGCCAGCAGGCCCCCGGGAGGGGGAGTTGAAGCTTTCTTT. As protein: CASRPPGGGVEAFF.

The chain recombines TRBV5-6 with TRBJ2-3; D gene ambiguous. Per germline, CDR1 SGHDT and CDR2 YYEEEE. V was pared by 2 bases and J by 6 bases, with 13 bases between. The CDR3 has 14 amino acids. CDR3 coding DNA: TGTGCCAGCAGCTTTTCCGGACGAGCGGATACGCAGTATTTT. Its translation is CASSFSGRADTQYF.

The rearrangement joins TRBV11-2 to TRBJ2-3, with D possibly being TRBD2 (5 bases). CDR1 is SGHAT and CDR2 is FQNNGV in the germline V gene. Trimming took 1 base from V and 6 from J, leaving 5 bases between them. The CDR3 spans 12 residues. The CDR3 bases are TGTGCCAGCAGCTTAGGGAGGGATACGCAGTATTTT. It encodes CASSLGRDTQYF.

J is TRBJ2-5 and V is TRBV6-5, with 8 bases that match TRBD1. The CDR3 has 15 residues. CDR1 is MNHEY and CDR2 is SVGAGI in the germline V gene. With 0 bases clipped from V and 2 bases from J, the junction kept 2 bases outside the gene matches. CDR3 region: CASSYSWTGQETQYF. The CDR3 DNA is TGTGCCAGCAGTTACTCGTGGACAGGGCAAGAGACCCAGTACTTC.

This chain joins TRBV10-3 and TRBJ2-3, with 8 bases lining up with TRBD2. The CDR3 totals 15 residues. The trim removed 3 bases at V and 1 base at J, leaving 3 bases unmatched. Germline V gene data show CDR1 as ENHRY and CDR2 as SYGVKD. The CDR3 spells CAISEPAGGTDTQYF. The CDR3 DNA follows: TGTGCCATCAGTGAACCAGCGGGGGGCACAGATACGCAGTATTTT.

This chain connects TRBV11-2 to TRBJ2-1; 11 positions match TRBD2. The V gene's germline CDR1 is SGHAT and CDR2 FQNNGV. The CDR3 length is 17 residues. The V gene end was trimmed by 0 bases and the J gene end by 7 bases; junction bases not matched to a gene: 8. CDR3 nucleotides: TGTGCCAGCAGCTTAGATAGCGGGGGGGCCAGTTGGAATGAGCAGTTCTTC. The encoded protein is CASSLDSGGASWNEQFF.

The chain recombines TRBV7-9 with TRBJ2-7, with TRBD1 as a possible D gene (6 bases). Germline CDR1 SEHNR, CDR2 FQNEAQ (reference sequence). The CDR3 sequence is 18 residues long. The ends were cut back, 5 bases at V and 1 base at J, with 24 bases in the middle. CDR3 coding DNA: TGTGCCAGCAGCCAAAGAGGATCGACAGGTTTTTTTTCCTACGAGCAGTACTTC. Translation: CASSQRGSTGFFSYEQYF.

The chain carries TRBV7-2 and TRBJ1-5, with 10 bases aligning to TRBD1. This CDR3 spans 15 amino acids. Germline assignment: CDR1 SGHTA and CDR2 FQGNSA. Trimming at V came to 5 bases and at J to 5 bases, leaving 6 bases not matched to a gene. The CDR3 sequence: CASSPDRGRDQPQHF. In DNA form, the CDR3 reads TGTGCCAGCAGCCCGGACAGGGGGAGGGATCAGCCCCAGCATTTT.

This chain links TRBV6-6 with TRBJ2-1; possible D gene TRBD2, 6 bases. The V gene lost 6 bases and the J gene lost 4 bases, with 19 bases spanning the gap. Germline V CDR1 and CDR2: MNHNY, SVGAGI (reference sequence). The CDR3 covers 16 residues. Written as DNA, the CDR3 is TGTGCCAGCAGACCTCCGGGACTCAGAGGATACAATGAGCAGTTCTTC. It specifies CASRPPGLRGYNEQFF.

The chain employs TRBV18 and TRBJ1-4; no reliable D call. The CDR3 runs to 13 residues. The V and J ends lost 3 bases and 7 bases respectively, with 9 bases between them. CDR1 KGHSH and CDR2 LQKENI come from the germline V gene. Here the CDR3 reads CASSPAGGEKLFF. CDR3 bases: TGTGCCAGCTCACCGGCAGGAGGTGAAAAACTGTTTTTT. Combining the CDR3 with reference TRBV18 and TRBJ1-4 gives the whole variable domain NAGVMQNPRHLVRRRGQEARLRCSPMKGHSHVYWYRQLPEEGLKFMVYLQKENIIDESGMPKERFSAEFPKEGPSILRIQQVVRGDSAAYFCASSPAGGEKLFFGSGTQLSVL.

Concerning this clone: The DNA is left out, because the CDR3 cannot be placed on it with certainty; the CDR3 is given as TCRdb lists it. CDR3 loop: CASSSSFSGGYEQYF. The chain is built from TRBV7-2 and TRBJ2-7; the table's D gene call, TRBD2, was not cross checked with the DNA. The CDR3 adds up to 15 amino acids, both ends counted. Looked up from germline, CDR1 is SGHTA and CDR2 is FQGNSA.

V gene TRBV2 combines with J gene TRBJ2-5; D remains ambiguous. V lost 6 bases to trimming and J lost 5 bases, with 4 bases between them. CDR1 SNHLY and CDR2 FYNNEI come from the germline V gene. CDR3 length: 10 amino acids. CDR3 in DNA: TGTGCCAGCAGGCGTGAGACCCAGTACTTC. Translating gives CASRRETQYF.

J is TRBJ2-5 and V is TRBV5-6; no clear D gene. Germline lookup yields CDR1 SGHDT and CDR2 YYEEEE. The CDR3 is made up of 14 amino acids. Trimming took off 0 bases at V and 1 base at J, with 7 bases between the two ends. The chain's CDR3 is CASSLGPTQETQYF. For the CDR3, the DNA is TGTGCCAGCAGCTTGGGTCCAACCCAAGAGACCCAGTACTTC. Together with reference TRBV5-6 and TRBJ2-5, the CDR3 gives the full variable domain: DAGVTQSPTHLIKTRGQQVTLRCSPKSGHDTVSWYQQALGQGPQFIFQYYEEEERQRGNFPDRFSGHQFPNYSSELNVNALLLGDSALYLCASSLGPTQETQYFGPGTRLLVL.

V usage is TRBV6-5 and J usage is TRBJ2-7; 8 bases are a match to TRBD1. Germline assignment: CDR1 MNHEY and CDR2 SVGAGI. V dropped 10 bases and J dropped 4; count of bases not matched to a gene: 3. This CDR3 spans 11 amino acids. CDR3 sequence reads: CATRDRYEQYF. CDR3 nucleotides: TGTGCCACCCGGGACAGGTACGAGCAGTACTTC.

The V and J genes are TRBV6-1 and TRBJ1-3, with 7 bases that match TRBD1. The CDR3 extends over 15 amino acids. With 6 bases clipped from V and 4 bases from J, the junction kept 9 bases outside the gene matches. Germline-derived CDR1 and CDR2 are MNHNS and SASEGT. For the CDR3, the DNA is TGTGCCAGCAGCCCCGACAGGGCGGAAGGAAACACCATATATTTT. Its protein is CASSPDRAEGNTIYF.

The rearrangement uses TRBV28 and TRBJ2-6; D may match TRBD1 or TRBD2 (5 bases each). The length of the CDR3 is 18 residues. CDR1 MDHEN and CDR2 SYDVKM come from the germline V gene. Deletions cut 6 bases from V and 3 bases from J, with 21 bases between. CDR3 nucleotide sequence: TGTGCCAGCAGCCCCCAGGGCCTGGGGGTCGATGGGGCCAACGTCCTGACTTTC. This codes for CASSPQGLGVDGANVLTF.

The chain couples TRBV28 to TRBJ1-5, with TRBD1 matching over 8 bases. After removal of 4 bases from V and 0 bases from J, the junction contained 17 bases not matched to a gene. CDR1 MDHEN and CDR2 SYDVKM come from the germline V gene. The CDR3 has 20 residues. DNA for the CDR3: TGTGCCAGCAGTTCGTCTTTTGGGACAGGCTATTCTTATAGCAATCAGCCCCAGCATTTT. Residues: CASSSSFGTGYSYSNQPQHF.

The chain couples TRBV5-1 to TRBJ1-6; D is unclear. Trimming took 0 bases from V and 10 from J, leaving 17 bases between them. The CDR3 contains 16 residues. Germline V gene lookup returns CDR1 SGHRS and CDR2 YFSETQ. The CDR3 region has the DNA TGCGCCAGCAGCTTGGTAGGAGACTGGAATGAGTCACCCCTCCACTTT. Translated: CASSLVGDWNESPLHF.

The rearrangement links TRBV4-3 to TRBJ2-5; D unresolved. CDR3 size: 13 residues. The germline V and J ends were trimmed by 0 bases and 4 bases, with 6 bases remaining between them. CDR1 LGHNA and CDR2 YSLEER come from the germline V gene. The chain's CDR3 is CASSQETVETQYF. DNA for the CDR3: TGCGCCAGCAGCCAAGAGACGGTAGAGACCCAGTACTTC.

The chain employs TRBV11-2 and TRBJ2-2; D gene uncertain. This CDR3 region has 14 residues. V shed 2 bases and J shed 2 bases, with 6 bases lying between them. Germline lookup yields CDR1 SGHAT and CDR2 FQNNGV. CDR3 amino acids: CASSLTANTGELFF. The CDR3 DNA is TGTGCCAGCAGCTTAACGGCAAACACCGGGGAGCTGTTTTTT.

The chain carries TRBV30 and TRBJ1-5, with D maybe TRBD1 (5 bases). V lost 0 bases and J 3 bases, leaving 12 bases between the germline ends. The germline gives CDR1 GTSNPN, CDR2 SVGIG (reference sequence). CDR3 size: 15 residues. The DNA for the CDR3 is TGTGCCTGGAGTGTTCTGGGGGACCCCAATCAGCCCCAGCATTTT. Residues: CAWSVLGDPNQPQHF.

The rearrangement links TRBV7-6 to TRBJ1-1, with a tentative D call TRBD1 (5 bases). CDR1 and CDR2 (germline): SGHVS, FNYEAQ. Trimming took 1 base from V and 2 from J, leaving 26 bases between them. This CDR3 has 20 amino acids. As DNA, the CDR3 is TGTGCCAGCAGCTTAGATCGTTCGACAGAACAAGGGTGGCGAAACACTGAAGCTTTCTTT. Translating gives CASSLDRSTEQGWRNTEAFF.

The chain employs TRBV5-5 and TRBJ2-7; TRBD2 is a possible D gene (6 bases). V lost 3 bases and J lost 3, with 19 bases in between. From germline, CDR1 is SGHKS and CDR2 YYEKEE (reference sequence). CDR3 size: 16 residues. In DNA form, the CDR3 reads TGTGCCAGCAGCTCCGCCGGGCGTGGGGGACTCTACGAGCAGTACTTC. Its translation: CASSSAGRGGLYEQYF.

The chain is built from TRBV19 and TRBJ1-5; D is uncertain. The CDR3 has 13 residues. V was clipped by 10 bases and J by 0 bases, with 10 bases between them. CDR1 and CDR2 from the germline V gene are LNHDA and SQIVND (reference sequence). CDR3 amino acids: CATATVSNQPQHF. The CDR3 DNA reads TGTGCCACAGCTACGGTTAGCAATCAGCCCCAGCATTTT.